A selection of T cell receptor beta chains follows, all from one sample in a study of blood T cell repertoires in COVID-19. Using immunoSEQ multiplex PCR, the repertoire was profiled, and TCRdb retains in-frame clones only, with some absent. This sample yields 250,000 to 350,000 clones, of which 75% to 90% are seen a single time; 4.3% belongs to the top ten. The sequenced sample was PBMCs or T cells enriched from blood (not recorded which). The receptors derive from a woman aged 25-40 years who had recovered from COVID-19. The CDR3 runs from the conserved cysteine through the conserved F or W. The D gene is left open where the match is weak. Clone size appears in some rows only: once, few, many, or a class for an expanded clone.

CDR3 protein: CASSLAGTGGEGYTF
CDR3 DNA: TGCGCCAGCAGCTTGGCCGGGACAGGGGGCGAGGGCTACACCTTC
J gene: TRBJ1-2
D gene: TRBD1
clone size: few
V gene: TRBV5-1

CDR3 protein: CASSYSMLAAGYEQYF
CDR3 DNA: TGTGCCAGCAGTTACTCGATGCTAGCAGCCGGGTACGAGCAGTACTTC
J gene: TRBJ2-7
D gene: .
clone size: .
V gene: TRBV6-6

CDR3 protein: CASSQSETVYYQPQHF
CDR3 DNA: TGCGCCAGCAGCCAATCGGAGACAGTGTACTATCAGCCCCAGCATTTT
J gene: TRBJ1-5
D gene: .
clone size: .
V gene: TRBV4-1

CDR3 protein: CASSFGRGDVDEKLFF
CDR3 DNA: TGTGCCAGCAGCTTCGGCAGGGGCGATGTTGATGAAAAACTGTTTTTT
J gene: TRBJ1-4
D gene: .
clone size: .
V gene: TRBV7-9

CDR3 protein: CASRSMVVSRPQHF
CDR3 DNA: TGTGCCAGCAGAAGTATGGTGGTGTCGCGGCCCCAGCATTTT
J gene: TRBJ1-5
D gene: .
clone size: .
V gene: TRBV28

CDR3 protein: CASSVVGLARYNEQFF
CDR3 DNA: TGTGCCAGCAGCGTAGTGGGACTAGCGAGGTACAATGAGCAGTTCTTC
J gene: TRBJ2-1
D gene: TRBD2
clone size: .
V gene: TRBV9

CDR3 protein: CASSLKAVYGYTF
CDR3 DNA: TGTGCCAGCAGCCTAAAGGCGGTCTATGGCTACACCTTC
J gene: TRBJ1-2
D gene: .
clone size: .
V gene: TRBV2

CDR3 protein: CASRWTVSNQPQHF
CDR3 DNA: TGTGCCAGCAGATGGACAGTTAGCAATCAGCCCCAGCATTTT
J gene: TRBJ1-5
D gene: .
clone size: .
V gene: TRBV28

CDR3 protein: CASSDLDTQYF
CDR3 DNA: TGTGCCAGCAGCGATCTAGATACGCAGTATTTT
J gene: TRBJ2-3
D gene: .
clone size: .
V gene: TRBV9

CDR3 protein: CASSYSGGGANEQFF
CDR3 DNA: TGTGCCAGCAGTTACTCTGGCGGGGGGGCCAATGAGCAGTTCTTC
J gene: TRBJ2-1
D gene: TRBD2
clone size: .
V gene: TRBV6-2/TRBV6-3

CDR3 protein: CASSQDSSRTSGRDGENEQFF
CDR3 DNA: TGTGCCAGCAGCCAAGACTCATCGAGGACTAGCGGGCGCGATGGGGAGAATGAGCAGTTCTTC
J gene: TRBJ2-1
D gene: TRBD2
clone size: .
V gene: TRBV4-2

CDR3 protein: CSASQGSTEAFF
CDR3 DNA: TGCAGCGCCTCACAGGGGAGCACTGAAGCTTTCTTT
J gene: TRBJ1-1
D gene: TRBD1
clone size: .
V gene: TRBV29-1

CDR3 protein: CASSLQPGVDEKLFF
CDR3 DNA: TGTGCCAGCAGCTTACAACCAGGGGTTGATGAAAAACTGTTTTTT
J gene: TRBJ1-4
D gene: .
clone size: .
V gene: TRBV7-9

CDR3 protein: CASSTRGANIQYF
CDR3 DNA: TGTGCCAGCAGCACCAGGGGGGCGAACATTCAGTACTTC
J gene: TRBJ2-4
D gene: .
clone size: .
V gene: TRBV3-1/TRBV3-2

CDR3 protein: CAISTQGSNYGYTF
CDR3 DNA: TGTGCCATCAGTACACAGGGCTCTAACTATGGCTACACCTTC
J gene: TRBJ1-2
D gene: .
clone size: few
V gene: TRBV10-3

CDR3 protein: CASSLSDRGVSATNEKLFF
CDR3 DNA: TGTGCCAGCAGCTTATCGGACAGGGGAGTATCCGCAACTAATGAAAAACTGTTTTTT
J gene: TRBJ1-4
D gene: TRBD1
clone size: .
V gene: TRBV7-6

CDR3 protein: CASIGGWGSYEQYF
CDR3 DNA: TGTGCCAGCATAGGGGGATGGGGCTCCTACGAGCAGTACTTC
J gene: TRBJ2-7
D gene: .
clone size: .
V gene: TRBV27

CDR3 protein: CASSFERGKRERAQDTQYF
CDR3 DNA: TGTGCCAGCAGTTTCGAAAGGGGGAAGCGGGAGCGAGCTCAGGATACGCAGTATTTT
J gene: TRBJ2-3
D gene: TRBD2
clone size: .
V gene: TRBV28

CDR3 protein: CASSLSGASYNEQFF
CDR3 DNA: TGTGCCAGCAGTCTTAGCGGAGCCTCCTACAATGAGCAGTTCTTC
J gene: TRBJ2-1
D gene: .
clone size: .
V gene: TRBV2

CDR3 protein: CASSLNRNSGNTIYF
CDR3 DNA: TGTGCCAGCAGCTTAAACAGGAACTCTGGAAACACCATATATTTT
J gene: TRBJ1-3
D gene: .
clone size: few
V gene: TRBV7-9

CDR3 protein: CASSATGDPNEKLFF
CDR3 DNA: TGTGCCAGCAGCGCCACAGGAGACCCCAATGAAAAACTGTTTTTT
J gene: TRBJ1-4
D gene: .
clone size: once
V gene: TRBV5-5